This TCR beta chain was profiled in a study of T-cell memory formation after mild COVID-19 (dated by TCRdb to the early 2020s). Looking at the study overall: TCR sequence clusters from the two donors were found to be largely donor specific. In two donors, T-cell clones that expanded and contracted after mild COVID-19 were followed by sequencing TCRalpha and TCRbeta repertoires longitudinally. Two young, previously healthy adult volunteers, one female and one male, were included in the cohort.

Overall study results and their limits: Contracting CD4+ clones were located mainly in the CM and EM memory subsets, whereas CD8+ clones were found to be enriched in EMRA. Clones that contracted from day 15 to 85 showed balanced CD4/CD8 phenotypes, whereas a second wave of clones that expanded from day 15 to 37 leaned towards CD4+. Some responding clones were detected in pre-infection memory, which suggested that pre-existing cross-reactive memory T cells had joined the SARS-CoV-2 response. The study included only a couple of mild cases, and larger cohorts that include severe cases with pre-infection samples were judged to be necessary. The second-wave clones that peaked on day 37 were not confirmed to be SARS-CoV-2 specific.

Relative to germline, V is missing 0 bases and J is missing 3 bases, with 5 bases of the junction outside any gene match. The CDR3, cysteine through phenylalanine, is 16 amino acids long. This entry keeps only the CDR3 DNA: 48 bases, framed from base 1. The run used an Illumina NovaSeq 6000. TCRalpha and TCRbeta cDNA libraries were constructed by 5'RACE with constant-segment primers, with sample barcodes and unique molecular identifiers being introduced. Trizol reagent was used to extract RNA from every sample. Amplification of the libraries took two PCR steps, and the second step added a second sample barcode plus Illumina TruSeq adapters. Sequencing of libraries was performed on an Illumina NovaSeq with 2 x 150 bp paired-end reads. In the source study's methods: The reads were demultiplexed and collapsed into UMI-guided consensus sequences using migec v1.2.7. Using mixcr v2.1.11, UMI consensuses were aligned to TRA and TRB V and J templates and then assembled into clonotypes. A clonotype was counted as expanded or contracted only if both edgeR and NoisET called the change significant, with noise models trained on biological replicates. edgeR calls used a false discovery rate-adjusted p below 0.01 and a log2 fold-change threshold of 1. As an exploratory analysis of dynamics, max-normalized trajectories of the 1000 most abundant clonotypes were examined by PCA with hierarchical clustering. Each responding clone was given a CD4 or CD8 phenotype based on the CD4+ and CD8+ repertoires, which had been sequenced separately. TCRdb reprocessed the public reads (quality trimming at Q25 with fastp, clone calling with MiXCR) and kept in-frame beta chains. Every distinct CDR3 protein forms one entry, paired with its most common genes and DNA. The V and J calls follow TCRdb's processing rather than the paper's. Recorded for this sample are 300,000 to 350,000 distinct CDR3 sequences; 14% of them occurred a single time. Of the sample, roughly 21% falls within the top ten clones.

Ficoll-Paque density gradient centrifugation was the method used to isolate PBMCs. This clonotype was found many times. Its binding antigen is unknown. Per-base qualities were not stored, and no clone one base away is much larger. The TCR comes from a man younger than 35 who had mild COVID-19 (a few samples of this study predate the infection). The sample titles of this study are shuffled in the database, so cell type and time point are left out; the donor was told from shared clones. The sequencing input was PBMCs or a T cell subset sorted from them (not recorded which). The sequence is built from TRBV12-3 or TRBV12-4 and TRBJ2-7; 10 central nucleotides agree with TRBD1. The DNA is as follows: TGTGCCAGCAGTTTAGCTAGGACAGGGGGTTTCTACGAGCAGTACTTC. This encodes CASSLARTGGFYEQYF.